The 10 T cell receptor beta chains presented below share a single source sample, sequenced in a study of T cells in localized non-small cell lung cancer. Sequencing used immunoSEQ multiplex PCR; TCRdb keeps in-frame clones, though not all of them. The table shows over 30,000 clones, with roughly 87% occurring only once. The source was peripheral blood mononuclear cells, collected before any cancer treatment. These receptors all stem from a man aged 40 to 69 with stage III lung adenocarcinoma.

The chain joins TRBV7-8 to TRBJ2-1; possibly TRBD1 for D (6 bases). The germline gives CDR1 SGHVS, CDR2 FQNEAQ. This CDR3 contains 15 residues. V gave up 2 bases and J gave up 7 bases, with 15 bases separating them. This CDR3 is CASSLLGQGRNEQFF. CDR3 sequence (DNA): TGTGCCAGCAGCTTATTAGGGCAGGGGCGGAATGAGCAGTTCTTC.

The genes are TRBV6-5 and TRBJ2-3; D not resolved. The V end lost 0 bases, the J end lost 1 base, and 11 bases lay between the germline ends. The CDR3 has 16 residues. Germline V CDR1 and CDR2: MNHEY, SVGAGI. The CDR3, as DNA: TGTGCCAGCAGTTACTCGGTTGGGTTGGGCACAGATACGCAGTATTTT. This translates into CASSYSVGLGTDTQYF.

The V call is TRBV18, the J call TRBJ2-7, with a possible D match to TRBD2 (5 bases). V was shortened by 3 bases and J by 0 bases, with 9 bases between the two germline ends. Germline V gives CDR1 KGHSH, CDR2 LQKENI. The CDR3 spans 14 residues. The CDR3 sequence: CASSPRESSYEQYF. Written as DNA, the CDR3 is TGTGCCAGCTCACCGAGGGAGAGCTCCTACGAGCAGTACTTC.

The chain carries TRBV5-4 and TRBJ2-1; D may correspond to TRBD1 or TRBD2 (5 bases each). The CDR3 sequence is 15 residues long. Trimming took 0 bases from V and 9 from J, leaving 16 bases between them. Germline V gene sequence: CDR1 SGHNT, CDR2 YYREEE (reference sequence). CDR3 protein: CASSLGQGVESEQFF. CDR3 DNA sequence: TGTGCCAGCAGCTTGGGTCAGGGAGTCGAGAGTGAGCAGTTCTTC. Full variable domain (missing parts from reference TRBV5-4 and TRBJ2-1): ETGVTQSPTHLIKTRGQQVTLRCSSQSGHNTVSWYQQALGQGPQFIFQYYREEENGRGNFPPRFSGLQFPNYSSELNVNALELDDSALYLCASSLGQGVESEQFFGPGTRLTVL.

This chain connects TRBV7-2 to TRBJ2-2; TRBD1 is a possible D gene (5 bases). Germline CDR1 is SGHTA and CDR2 is FQGNSA. The CDR3 consists of 15 residues. Trimming removed 7 bases from V and 8 bases from J, with 20 bases in between. The CDR3 reads CASTNRGHPSGELFF. The CDR3 DNA reads as TGTGCCAGCACCAACCGCGGACACCCGTCTGGGGAGCTGTTTTTT. Together with reference TRBV7-2 and TRBJ2-2, the CDR3 gives the full variable domain: GAGVSQSPSNKVTEKGKDVELRCDPISGHTALYWYRQSLGQGLEFLIYFQGNSAPDKSGLPSDRFSAERTGGSVSTLTIQRTQQEDSAVYLCASTNRGHPSGELFFGEGSRLTVL.

This clone was observed a handful of times. This chain uses TRBV6-5 with TRBJ2-7; unclear D gene. The CDR3 runs to 12 residues. V was clipped by 10 bases and J by 3 bases, with 13 bases between them. Looked up from germline, CDR1 is MNHEY and CDR2 is SVGAGI. Here the CDR3 reads CATGTYGYEQYF. In nucleotides, the CDR3 is TGTGCCACAGGAACTTATGGCTACGAGCAGTACTTC.

This chain links TRBV10-2 with TRBJ1-6, with a possible D match to TRBD1 (6 bases). The CDR3 extends over 13 amino acids. Germline V gives CDR1 WSHSY, CDR2 SAAADI. V lost 3 bases, J lost 7 bases, and 7 bases lay in between. The DNA of the CDR3 is TGCGCCAGCAGTGAACAGGGCAATTCACCCCTCCACTTT. Protein sequence: CASSEQGNSPLHF.

CDR3 in amino acids: CASERDRGNSPLHF. The CDR3 nucleotides read TGTGCCAGCGAACGGGACAGGGGGAATTCACCCCTCCACTTT. This chain joins TRBV28 and TRBJ1-6; 11 bases agree with TRBD1. CDR3 length equals 14 residues. Per germline, CDR1 MDHEN and CDR2 SYDVKM. V was pared by 8 bases and J by 7 bases, with 4 bases of the junction left unmatched.

This sequence joins TRBV9 and TRBJ2-2, with TRBD1 matching 11 bases. Germline values: CDR1 SGDLS, CDR2 YYNGEE. The CDR3 spans 16 residues. Trimming at V came to 4 bases and at J to 0 bases, leaving 2 bases not matched to a gene. The DNA of the CDR3 is TGTGCCAGCAGCCCGGGACAGGGGGCGAACACCGGGGAGCTGTTTTTT. Translated, it gives CASSPGQGANTGELFF.

J is TRBJ1-3 and V is TRBV5-1; tentative D call: TRBD1 (6 bases). Germline V gene lookup returns CDR1 SGHRS and CDR2 YFSETQ. V was trimmed by 0 bases and J by 1 base, leaving 8 bases between them. There are 15 residues in the CDR3. CDR3 DNA sequence: TGCGCCAGCAGCTTGGACAGGGTTTCTGGAAACACCATATATTTT. It translates to CASSLDRVSGNTIYF.